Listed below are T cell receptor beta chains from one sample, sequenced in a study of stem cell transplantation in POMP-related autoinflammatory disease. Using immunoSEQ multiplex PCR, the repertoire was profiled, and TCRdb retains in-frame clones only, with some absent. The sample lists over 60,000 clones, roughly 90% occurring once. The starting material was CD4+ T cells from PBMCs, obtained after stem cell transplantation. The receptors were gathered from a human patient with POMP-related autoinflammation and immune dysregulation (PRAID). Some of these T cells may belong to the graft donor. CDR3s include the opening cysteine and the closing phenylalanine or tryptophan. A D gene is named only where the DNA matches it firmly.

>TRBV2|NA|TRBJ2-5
TGTGCCAGCAGCAGGGTACAAGAGACCCAGTACTTC
CASSRVQETQYF
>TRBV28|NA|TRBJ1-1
TGTGCCAGCAGTTTACGCGTAGAAGCTTTCTTT
CASSLRVEAFF
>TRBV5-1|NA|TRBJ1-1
TGCGCCAGCAGCCCCCGTTCTAGGGGCACGAACACTGAAGCTTTCTTT
CASSPRSRGTNTEAFF
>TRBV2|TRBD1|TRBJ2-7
TGTGCCAGCAGTGAGAGCGTCCAGGGGGACACCTACGAGCAGTACTTC
CASSESVQGDTYEQYF
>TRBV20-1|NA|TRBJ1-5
TGCAGTGCTAGTACCGCGGGGAGTCAGCCCCAGCATTTT
CSASTAGSQPQHF
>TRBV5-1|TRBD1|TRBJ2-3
TGCGCCAGCAGATTCCGGGACAGGGGGACAGATACGCAGTATTTT
CASRFRDRGTDTQYF
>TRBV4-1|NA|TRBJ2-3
TGCGCCAGCAGCCAGAGACAGCAATCGAGCACAGATACGCAGTATTTT
CASSQRQQSSTDTQYF
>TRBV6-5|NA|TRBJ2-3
TGTGCCAGCAGTTACAGAGGAGGCTACACAGATACGCAGTATTTT
CASSYRGGYTDTQYF
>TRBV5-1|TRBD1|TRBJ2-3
TGCGCCAGCAGCTTGGGGCCGGCTACAGGGGGCTTCGCAGATACGCAGTATTTT
CASSLGPATGGFADTQYF
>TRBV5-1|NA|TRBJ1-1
TGCGCCAGCAGCTTCAGGCCAGGGCGTAACACTGAAGCTTTCTTT
CASSFRPGRNTEAFF
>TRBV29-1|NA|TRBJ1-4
TGCAGCGCAAAGGGGGCAACTAATGAAAAACTGTTTTTT
CSAKGATNEKLFF